These 8 T cell receptor beta chains were all obtained from the same sample, sequenced in a study of T cell repertoires in cytomegalovirus infection. TCRdb used MiXCR to reprocess the reads, holding one entry per CDR3 protein. The sample comprises 680,000 or so distinct CDR3 sequences, approximately 40% of which are singletons, and 2.8% rests with the top ten. The specimen was PBMCs. The source of these receptors is a human donor in good health (CMV status not recorded). Some clones in this sample may be carry-over from other donors' samples.

The rearrangement links TRBV30 to TRBJ1-1, with D hard to call. Trimming removed 2 bases at V and 5 bases at J, with 9 bases between. The CDR3 covers 12 residues. Looked up from germline, CDR1 is GTSNPN and CDR2 is SVGIG (reference sequence). The CDR3 reads CAWSRRPTEAFF. CDR3 nucleotide sequence: TGTGCCTGGAGTAGGAGGCCTACTGAAGCTTTCTTT.

This clonotype appeared a few times. The rearrangement links TRBV15 to TRBJ1-4, with D unresolved. The V and J ends lost 5 bases and 8 bases respectively, with 15 bases between them. The CDR3 spans 14 residues. Germline loops: CDR1 LNHNV, CDR2 YYDKDF (reference sequence). The CDR3 DNA sequence: TGTGCCACCAGCCGGCCAGCGACCTCAGAAAAACTGTTTTTT. It encodes CATSRPATSEKLFF.

The rearrangement links TRBV2 to TRBJ2-1; TRBD1 matches 9 bases. Germline V lookup: CDR1 SNHLY, CDR2 FYNNEI. Trimming removed 6 bases from V and 5 bases from J; junction bases left unmatched: 11. The CDR3 has 16 residues. CDR3 nucleotide sequence: TGTGCCAGCAGAGGGACAGGGCTCCCCCCCAACAATGAGCAGTTCTTC. It specifies CASRGTGLPPNNEQFF.

This clonotype was counted between two and nine times. The rearrangement joins TRBV14 to TRBJ2-3, with 7 positions matching TRBD1. Trimming removed 4 bases from V and 4 bases from J; junction bases left unmatched: 23. This CDR3 region has 20 residues. Germline loops: CDR1 SGHDN, CDR2 FVKESK. CDR3 loop: CASSPEDRLYPLTGADTQYF. The CDR3 DNA follows: TGTGCCAGCAGCCCTGAGGACAGGTTGTACCCTCTCACTGGTGCAGATACGCAGTATTTT. Full variable domain (missing parts from reference TRBV14 and TRBJ2-3): EAGVTQFPSHSVIEKGQTVTLRCDPISGHDNLYWYRRVMGKEIKFLLHFVKESKQDESGMPNNRFLAERTGGTYSTLKVQPAELEDSGVYFCASSPEDRLYPLTGADTQYFGPGTRLTVL.

In this sample, this clonotype turned up a few times. V and J are TRBV6-5 and TRBJ1-6; D not certain. CDR1 is MNHEY, CDR2 SVGAGI, per germline. The CDR3 runs 15 residues. The ends were cut back, 5 bases at V and 1 base at J, with 9 bases in the middle. Here the CDR3 reads CASSQTASYNSPLHF. The CDR3 DNA reads as TGTGCCAGCAGTCAGACCGCTTCCTATAATTCACCCCTCCACTTT.

The chain is built from TRBV12-3 or TRBV12-4 and TRBJ1-1; 11 bases agree with TRBD1. The CDR3 has 16 residues. J was trimmed by 4 bases and V by 3 bases; bases with no gene match: 7. The CDR3 DNA sequence: TGTGCCAGCAGTTTTTGGACAGGGGGCTTGGGCACTGAAGCTTTCTTT. It translates to CASSFWTGGLGTEAFF.

The chain combines TRBV7-4 with TRBJ1-1; D is unclear. The V end was cut by 5 bases, the J end by 6 bases, with 16 bases between. This CDR3 comprises 14 residues. Germline CDR1 is SGHVT and CDR2 is SQSDAQ. CDR3 amino acids: CASSPRALSAEAFF. Here the CDR3 DNA reads TGTGCCAGCAGCCCCCGAGCGCTCTCCGCTGAAGCTTTCTTT. The entire variable domain, with the rest obtained from reference TRBV7-4 and TRBJ1-1, is as follows: GAGVSQSPRYKVAKRGRDVALRCDSISGHVTLYWYRQTLGQGSEVLTYSQSDAQRDKSGRPSGRFSAERPERSVSTLKIQRTEQGDSAVYLCASSPRALSAEAFFGQGTRLTVV.

At least ten counts were recorded for this clonotype. The rearrangement uses TRBV27 and TRBJ1-2; D unclear. The germline V gene has CDR1 MNHEY and CDR2 SMNVEV (reference sequence). V was clipped by 5 bases and J by 6 bases, with 10 bases between them. The CDR3 extends over 12 amino acids. The CDR3 DNA reads as TGTGCCAGCAGTCGACTCGGGGATGGCTACACCTTC. It is translated as CASSRLGDGYTF.